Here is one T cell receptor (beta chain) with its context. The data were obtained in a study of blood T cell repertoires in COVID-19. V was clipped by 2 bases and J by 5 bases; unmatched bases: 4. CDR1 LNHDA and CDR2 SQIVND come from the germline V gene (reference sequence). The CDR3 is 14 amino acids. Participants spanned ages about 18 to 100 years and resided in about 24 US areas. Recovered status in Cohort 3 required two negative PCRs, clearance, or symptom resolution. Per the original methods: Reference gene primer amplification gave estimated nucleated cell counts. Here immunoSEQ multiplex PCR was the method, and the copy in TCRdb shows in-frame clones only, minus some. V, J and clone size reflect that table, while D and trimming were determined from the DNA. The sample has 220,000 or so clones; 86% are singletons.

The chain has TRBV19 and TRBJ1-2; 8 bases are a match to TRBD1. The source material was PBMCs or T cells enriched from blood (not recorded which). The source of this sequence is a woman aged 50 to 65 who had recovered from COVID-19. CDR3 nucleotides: TGTGCCAGTAGTATACGACAGGGGATTTATGGCTACACCTTC. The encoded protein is CASSIRQGIYGYTF.